This T cell receptor beta chain was sequenced in a study of a mutant IDH1 vaccine in newly diagnosed glioma. Overall study: Treated patients had a mean age of approximately 40 years and an approximately 62% male, approximately 38% female split. Study-level results: Among all patients, vaccine-induced immune responses occurred in over 80%.

The CDR3 covers 14 residues. Germline V gene lookup returns CDR1 SGHNT and CDR2 YENEEA. V was trimmed by 1 base and J by 4 bases, leaving 9 bases between them. As regards this clone: Its specificity is unknown.

The method was immunoSEQ multiplex PCR; TCRdb's version includes in-frame clones alone and lacks a portion of them. The sample contains tens of thousands of clones, 80% to 85% of which appear only once. Time point defined: week 35, safety follow-up. Topical imiquimod was applied with each vaccine dose, which held 300 ug of mutant IDH1 20-mer peptide. The source was PBMCs, collected from a glioma patient whose treatment included an IDH1 peptide vaccine. This receptor was identified in a woman younger than 30 with glioma. The V and J genes are TRBV11-3 and TRBJ2-3; no definite D call. This CDR3 is CASSLAAGADTQYF. CDR3 sequence (DNA): TGTGCCAGCAGCTTAGCGGCAGGCGCAGATACGCAGTATTTT.